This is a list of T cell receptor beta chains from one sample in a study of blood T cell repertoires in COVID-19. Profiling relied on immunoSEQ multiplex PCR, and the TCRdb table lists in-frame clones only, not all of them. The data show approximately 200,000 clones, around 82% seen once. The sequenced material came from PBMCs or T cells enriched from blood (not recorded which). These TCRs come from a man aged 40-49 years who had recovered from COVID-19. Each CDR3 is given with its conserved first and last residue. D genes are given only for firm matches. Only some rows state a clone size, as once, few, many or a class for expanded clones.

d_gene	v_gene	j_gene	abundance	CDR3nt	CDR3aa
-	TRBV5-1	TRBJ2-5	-	TGCGCCACCTCTCCACTACTGCAGAAAGGTGGGACCCAGTACTTC	CATSPLLQKGGTQYF
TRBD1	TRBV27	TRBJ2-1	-	TGTGCCAGCAGTCTTCTAACCGGGACAGGTCCCCACAATGAGCAGTTCTTC	CASSLLTGTGPHNEQFF
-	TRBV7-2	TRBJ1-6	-	TGTGCCAGCAGCGATAGACAGGTTTCACCCCTCCACTTT	CASSDRQVSPLHF
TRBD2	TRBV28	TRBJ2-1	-	TGTGCCAGCAGGACGGGACTAGGATACAATGAGCAGTTCTTC	CASRTGLGYNEQFF
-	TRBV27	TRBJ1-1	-	TGTGCCAGCAGTTTACTTACAGGGATAACTGAAGCTTTCTTT	CASSLLTGITEAFF
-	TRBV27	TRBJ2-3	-	TGTGCCAGCAGTTTAGGTTGGAGCAGACTAGACACAGATACGCAGTATTTT	CASSLGWSRLDTDTQYF
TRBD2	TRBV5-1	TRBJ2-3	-	TGCGCCAGCAACGGGAGGACTAGCCCTAGCACAGATACGCAGTATTTT	CASNGRTSPSTDTQYF
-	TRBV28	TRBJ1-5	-	TGTGCCAGCAGTCGGACAGTCAATCAGCCCCAGCATTTT	CASSRTVNQPQHF
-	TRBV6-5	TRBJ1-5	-	TGTGCCAGCAGGCTAAATAACAATCAGCCCCAGCATTTT	CASRLNNNQPQHF
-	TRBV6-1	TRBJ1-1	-	TGTGCCAGCAGTGAAACACGGGGAAATGAAGCTTTCTTT	CASSETRGNEAFF
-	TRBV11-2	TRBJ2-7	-	TGTGCCAGCAGCTTATCTACGGGAGTCTACGAGCAGTACTTC	CASSLSTGVYEQYF
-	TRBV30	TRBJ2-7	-	TGTGCCTGGAGTGGAGGGAGGAGCTCCTACGAGCAGTACTTC	CAWSGGRSSYEQYF
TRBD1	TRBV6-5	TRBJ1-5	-	TGTGCCAGCAGTTTGACAGGGATGGATCAGCCCCAGCATTTT	CASSLTGMDQPQHF
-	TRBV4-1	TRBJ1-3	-	TGCGCCAGCAGCCCCTGGCCGAACTCTGGAAACACCATATATTTT	CASSPWPNSGNTIYF
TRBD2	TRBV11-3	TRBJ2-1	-	TGTGCCAGCAGCCGGGCCGGGACTAGCGTAGACAATGAGCAGTTCTTC	CASSRAGTSVDNEQFF
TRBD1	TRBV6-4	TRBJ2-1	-	TGTGCCAGCAGTGAGAGTCCCGGGACAGGGGGCGATGAGCAGTTCTTC	CASSESPGTGGDEQFF
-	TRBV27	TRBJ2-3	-	TGTGCCAGCAGTTGGCTTAGGGTCAGGGGCACAGATACGCAGTATTTT	CASSWLRVRGTDTQYF
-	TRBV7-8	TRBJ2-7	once	TGTGCCAGCAGCCCCCGGACAGAACCTTACGAGCAGTACTTC	CASSPRTEPYEQYF
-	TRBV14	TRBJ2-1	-	TGTGCCAGCAGCCAAGATAAATGGAGTTTCTCCTACAATGAGCAGTTCTTC	CASSQDKWSFSYNEQFF
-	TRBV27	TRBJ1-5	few	TGTGCCAGCAGTTTTGCGGGGGTAGGTCAGCCCCAGCATTTT	CASSFAGVGQPQHF
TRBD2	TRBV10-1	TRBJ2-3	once	TGCGCCAGCAGTGAGTCTGACGGGAGGAGCACAGATACGCAGTATTTT	CASSESDGRSTDTQYF
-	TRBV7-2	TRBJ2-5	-	TGTGCCAGCAGCCCTATAGCAGCCAAAGAGACCCAGTACTTC	CASSPIAAKETQYF
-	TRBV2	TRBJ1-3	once	TGTGCCAGCAAGCGGGGAGGCGAAAACACCATATATTTT	CASKRGGENTIYF
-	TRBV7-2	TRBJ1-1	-	TGTGCCAGCAGCTTAGTGTACCAGGGGTCGATTGAAGCTTTCTTT	CASSLVYQGSIEAFF
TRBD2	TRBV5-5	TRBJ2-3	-	TGTGCCAGCAGCTTGGGGACTAGCGAAAGCACAGATACGCAGTATTTT	CASSLGTSESTDTQYF
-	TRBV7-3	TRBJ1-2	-	TGTGCCAGCAGAAGTGACAATTTCTATGGCTACACCTTC	CASRSDNFYGYTF
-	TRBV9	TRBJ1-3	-	TGTGCCAGCAGCGTAGGCGGGGGACCTGGAAACACCATATATTTT	CASSVGGGPGNTIYF
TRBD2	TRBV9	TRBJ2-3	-	TGTGCCAGCAGCGTAGAGGCGGGAGGCCTCACAGATACGCAGTATTTT	CASSVEAGGLTDTQYF
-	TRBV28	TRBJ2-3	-	TGTGCCAGCACTAGCACAGATACGCAGTATTTT	CASTSTDTQYF
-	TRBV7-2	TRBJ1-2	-	TGTGCCAGCAGCCCCCTCCCGTTAAACTATGGCTACACCTTC	CASSPLPLNYGYTF
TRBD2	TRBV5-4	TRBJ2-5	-	TGTGCCAGCAGCCCCGGACTAGCGGAGACCCAGTACTTC	CASSPGLAETQYF
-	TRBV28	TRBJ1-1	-	TGTGCCAGCAGCCCCGGGGTCAGGACTGAAGCTTTCTTT	CASSPGVRTEAFF
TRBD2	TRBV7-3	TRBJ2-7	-	TGTGCCAGCAGCTTACCTACTAGCGGGAGAGTCTACGAGCAGTACTTC	CASSLPTSGRVYEQYF
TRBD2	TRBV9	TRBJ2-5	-	TGTGCCAGCAGCGCCGGGACTAGCGGGCCTCTCCAAGAGACCCAGTACTTC	CASSAGTSGPLQETQYF
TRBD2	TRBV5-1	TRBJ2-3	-	TGCGCCAGCAGCGCCACGACTAGCGGATTCACAGATACGCAGTATTTT	CASSATTSGFTDTQYF
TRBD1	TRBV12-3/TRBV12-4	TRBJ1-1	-	TGTGCCAGCAGTTTGGAACAGGGGGCTTTCTTT	CASSLEQGAFF
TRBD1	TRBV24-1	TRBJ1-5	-	TGTGCCACCAGTGATCACGACAGGGCTAGCAATCAGCCCCAGCATTTT	CATSDHDRASNQPQHF
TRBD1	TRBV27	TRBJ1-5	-	TGTGCCAGCGCAGACAGGGAGAGCAATCAGCCCCAGCATTTT	CASADRESNQPQHF
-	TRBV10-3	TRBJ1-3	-	TGTGCCATCAGTGAGCAACAGTTGTCTGGAAACACCATATATTTT	CAISEQQLSGNTIYF
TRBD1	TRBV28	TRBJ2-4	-	TGTGCCAGCAGTTTCTATAGGACAGGGGGGCCGAACATTCAGTACTTC	CASSFYRTGGPNIQYF
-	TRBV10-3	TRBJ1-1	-	TGTGCCGCCGCCCGGGACAACCAGAACACTGAAGCTTTCTTT	CAAARDNQNTEAFF
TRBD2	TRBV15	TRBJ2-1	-	TGTGCCACCAGCAATTATTGGCTAGCGGGAGTAGACGCGCAGTTCTTC	CATSNYWLAGVDAQFF
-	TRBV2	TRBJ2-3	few	TGTGCCAGCAGTGACCAGCGGCTAGGCACAGATACGCAGTATTTT	CASSDQRLGTDTQYF
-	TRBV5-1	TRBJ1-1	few	TGCGCCAGCAGCCCAGGCACTTCGGGGACTGAAGCTTTCTTT	CASSPGTSGTEAFF
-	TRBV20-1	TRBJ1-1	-	TGCAGTGCCTCGGACGGGAGTGAAGCTTTCTTT	CSASDGSEAFF
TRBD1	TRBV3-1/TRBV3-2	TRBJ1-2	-	TGTGCCAGCAGCCCCTCTCAGGGGGCGCTTGGCTACACCTTC	CASSPSQGALGYTF
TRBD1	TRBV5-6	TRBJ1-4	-	TGTGCCAGCATACAAGGGGGACAGGGAACAACTAATGAAAAACTGTTTTTT	CASIQGGQGTTNEKLFF
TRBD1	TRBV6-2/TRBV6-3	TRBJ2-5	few	TGTGCCAGCAGTTACTCTTGGCAGGGGGTTCGGGAGACCCAGTACTTC	CASSYSWQGVRETQYF